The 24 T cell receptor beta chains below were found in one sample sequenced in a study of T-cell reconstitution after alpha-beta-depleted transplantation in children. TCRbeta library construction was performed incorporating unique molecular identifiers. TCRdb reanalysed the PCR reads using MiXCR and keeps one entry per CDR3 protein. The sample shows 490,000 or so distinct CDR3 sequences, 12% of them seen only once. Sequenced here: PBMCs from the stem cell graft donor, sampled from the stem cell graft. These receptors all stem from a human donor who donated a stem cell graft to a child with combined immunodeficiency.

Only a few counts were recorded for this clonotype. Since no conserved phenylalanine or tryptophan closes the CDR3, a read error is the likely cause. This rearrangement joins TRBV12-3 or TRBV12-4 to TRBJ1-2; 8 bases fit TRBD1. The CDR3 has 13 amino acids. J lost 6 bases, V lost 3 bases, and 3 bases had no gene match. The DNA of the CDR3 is TGTGCCAGCAGTTTTGCAGGGGGCAATGGCTACACCTCC. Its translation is CASSFAGGNGYTS.

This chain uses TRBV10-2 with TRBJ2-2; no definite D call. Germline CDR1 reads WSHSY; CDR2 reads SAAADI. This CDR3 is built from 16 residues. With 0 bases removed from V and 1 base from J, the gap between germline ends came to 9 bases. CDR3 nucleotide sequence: TGCGCCAGCAGTGAGTCGAATTGGGAGAACACCGGGGAGCTGTTTTTT. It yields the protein CASSESNWENTGELFF.

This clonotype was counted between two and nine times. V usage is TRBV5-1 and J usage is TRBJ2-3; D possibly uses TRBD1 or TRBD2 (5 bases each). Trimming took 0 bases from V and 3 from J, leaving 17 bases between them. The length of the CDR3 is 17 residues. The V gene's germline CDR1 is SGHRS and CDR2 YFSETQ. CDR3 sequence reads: CASSLEAHRWGTDTQYF. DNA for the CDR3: TGCGCCAGCAGCTTGGAAGCCCACCGGTGGGGGACAGATACGCAGTATTTT.

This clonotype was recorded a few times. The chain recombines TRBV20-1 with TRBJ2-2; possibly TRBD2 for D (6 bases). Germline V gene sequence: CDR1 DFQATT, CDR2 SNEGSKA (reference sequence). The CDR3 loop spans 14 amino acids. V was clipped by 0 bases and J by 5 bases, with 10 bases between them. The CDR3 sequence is CSARDRAGTGELFF. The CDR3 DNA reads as TGCAGTGCTAGAGATCGGGCGGGAACCGGGGAGCTGTTTTTT.

Here the CDR3 DNA reads TGTGCCAGCTCACAATCCCACGCGAACACCGGGGAGCTGTTTTTT. Amino acid sequence: CASSQSHANTGELFF. V gene TRBV18 combines with J gene TRBJ2-2, with unresolved D. There are 15 residues in the CDR3. Trimming took off 4 bases at V and 0 bases at J, with 9 bases between the two ends. In germline, CDR1 is KGHSH, CDR2 LQKENI.

CDR3: CAWSTPNQETQYF. DNA for the CDR3: TGTGCCTGGAGTACCCCAAATCAAGAGACCCAGTACTTC. The J gene is TRBJ2-5, the V gene TRBV30; D gene unclear. Germline V gives CDR1 GTSNPN, CDR2 SVGIG (reference sequence). This CDR3 contains 13 residues. The V and J ends lost 2 bases and 2 bases respectively, with 9 bases between them.

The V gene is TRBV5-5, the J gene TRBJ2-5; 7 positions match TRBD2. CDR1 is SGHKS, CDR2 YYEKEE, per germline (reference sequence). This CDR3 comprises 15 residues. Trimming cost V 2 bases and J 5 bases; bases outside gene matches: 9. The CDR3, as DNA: TGTGCCAGCAGCTTTGCGGCGGGAGTAGCGGAGACCCAGTACTTC. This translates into CASSFAAGVAETQYF.

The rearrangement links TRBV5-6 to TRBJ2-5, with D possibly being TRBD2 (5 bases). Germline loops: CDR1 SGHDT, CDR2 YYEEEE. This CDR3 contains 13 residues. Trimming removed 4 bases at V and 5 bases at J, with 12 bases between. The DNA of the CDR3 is TGTGCCAGCAGCAGGACTTTCTGGGAGACCCAGTACTTC. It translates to CASSRTFWETQYF.

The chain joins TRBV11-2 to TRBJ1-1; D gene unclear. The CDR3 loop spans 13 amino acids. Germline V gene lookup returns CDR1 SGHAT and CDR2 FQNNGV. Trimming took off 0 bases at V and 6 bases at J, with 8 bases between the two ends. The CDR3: CASSLDRAAEAFF. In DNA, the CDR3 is TGTGCCAGCAGCTTAGATCGTGCGGCTGAAGCTTTCTTT.

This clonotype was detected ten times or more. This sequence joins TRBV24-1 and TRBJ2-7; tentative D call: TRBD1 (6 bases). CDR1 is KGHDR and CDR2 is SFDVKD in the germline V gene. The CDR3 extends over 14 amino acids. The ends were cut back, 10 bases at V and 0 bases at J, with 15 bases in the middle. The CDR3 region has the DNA TGTGCCACTGGGGGCACCGGAAGCTCCTACGAGCAGTACTTC. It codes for CATGGTGSSYEQYF.

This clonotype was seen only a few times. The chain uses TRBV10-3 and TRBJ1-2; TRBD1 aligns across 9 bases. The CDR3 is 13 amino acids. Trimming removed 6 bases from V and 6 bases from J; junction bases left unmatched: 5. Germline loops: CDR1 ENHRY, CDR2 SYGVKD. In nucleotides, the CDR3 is TGTGCCATCAGGGACAGGGGTGGGGATGGCTACACCTTC. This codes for CAIRDRGGDGYTF.

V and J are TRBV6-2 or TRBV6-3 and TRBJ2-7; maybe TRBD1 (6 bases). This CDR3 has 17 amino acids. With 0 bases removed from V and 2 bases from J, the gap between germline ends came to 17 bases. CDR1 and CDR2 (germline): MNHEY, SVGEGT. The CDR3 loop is CASSYSTGVGVPYEQYF. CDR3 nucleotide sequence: TGTGCCAGCAGTTACTCGACAGGAGTTGGGGTTCCCTACGAGCAGTACTTC.

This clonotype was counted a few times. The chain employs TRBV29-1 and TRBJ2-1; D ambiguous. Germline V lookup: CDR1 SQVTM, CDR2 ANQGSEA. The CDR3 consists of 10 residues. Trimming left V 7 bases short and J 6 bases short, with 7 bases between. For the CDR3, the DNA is TGCAGCGGGAGTCGCAATGAGCAGTTCTTC. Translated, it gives CSGSRNEQFF.

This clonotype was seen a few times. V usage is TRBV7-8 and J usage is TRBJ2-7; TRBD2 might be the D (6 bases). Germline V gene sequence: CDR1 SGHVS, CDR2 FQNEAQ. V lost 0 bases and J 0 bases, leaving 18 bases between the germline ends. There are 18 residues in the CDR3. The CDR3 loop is CASSLARRGGLNSYEQYF. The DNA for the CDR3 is TGTGCCAGCAGCTTAGCGCGAAGGGGAGGTCTAAACTCCTACGAGCAGTACTTC. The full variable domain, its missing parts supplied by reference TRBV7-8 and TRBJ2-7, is GAGVSQSPRYKVAKRGQDVALRCDPISGHVSLFWYQQALGQGPEFLTYFQNEAQLDKSGLPSDRFFAERPEGSVSTLKIQRTQQEDSAVYLCASSLARRGGLNSYEQYFGPGTRLTVT.

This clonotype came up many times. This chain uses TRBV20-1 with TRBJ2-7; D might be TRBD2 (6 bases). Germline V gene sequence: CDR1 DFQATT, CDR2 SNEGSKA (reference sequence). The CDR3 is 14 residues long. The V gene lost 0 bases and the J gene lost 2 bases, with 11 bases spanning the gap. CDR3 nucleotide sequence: TGCAGTGCTAGAGACGCGGGAAAGGCCTACGAGCAGTACTTC. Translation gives CSARDAGKAYEQYF.

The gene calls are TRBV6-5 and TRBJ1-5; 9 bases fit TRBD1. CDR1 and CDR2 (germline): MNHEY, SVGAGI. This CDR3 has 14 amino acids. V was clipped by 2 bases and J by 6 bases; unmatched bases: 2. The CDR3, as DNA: TGTGCCAGCAGTTACGGACAGGGGAGTCAGCCCCAGCATTTT. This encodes CASSYGQGSQPQHF.

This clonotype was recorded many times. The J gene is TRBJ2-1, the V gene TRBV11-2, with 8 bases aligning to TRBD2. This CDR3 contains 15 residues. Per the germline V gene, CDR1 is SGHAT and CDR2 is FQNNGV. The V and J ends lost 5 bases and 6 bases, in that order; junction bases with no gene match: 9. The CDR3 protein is CASSPRLAMGNEQFF. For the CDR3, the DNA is TGTGCCAGCAGCCCACGACTAGCGATGGGCAATGAGCAGTTCTTC.

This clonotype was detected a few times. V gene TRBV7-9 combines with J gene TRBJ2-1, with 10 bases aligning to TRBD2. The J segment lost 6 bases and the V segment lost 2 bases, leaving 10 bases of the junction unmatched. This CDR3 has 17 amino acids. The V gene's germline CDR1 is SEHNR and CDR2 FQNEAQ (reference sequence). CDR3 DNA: TGTGCCAGCAGCTTACGTGCTAGCGGGAGTTTCGGCAATGAGCAGTTCTTC. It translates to CASSLRASGSFGNEQFF.

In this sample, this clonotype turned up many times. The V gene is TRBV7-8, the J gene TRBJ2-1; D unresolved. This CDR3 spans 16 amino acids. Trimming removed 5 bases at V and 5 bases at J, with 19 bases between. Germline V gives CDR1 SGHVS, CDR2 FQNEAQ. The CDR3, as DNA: TGTGCCAGCAGCCGAATATCCAGTCGCGATAACAATGAGCAGTTCTTC. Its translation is CASSRISSRDNNEQFF.

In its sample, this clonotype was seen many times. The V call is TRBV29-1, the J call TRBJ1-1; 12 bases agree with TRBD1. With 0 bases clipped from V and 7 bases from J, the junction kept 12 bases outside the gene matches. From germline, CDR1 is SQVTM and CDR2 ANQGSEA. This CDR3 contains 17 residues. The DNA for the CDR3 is TGCAGCGTTGAAGATGTATTGGGACAGGGGGCCGCAGGTGAAGCTTTCTTT. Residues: CSVEDVLGQGAAGEAFF.

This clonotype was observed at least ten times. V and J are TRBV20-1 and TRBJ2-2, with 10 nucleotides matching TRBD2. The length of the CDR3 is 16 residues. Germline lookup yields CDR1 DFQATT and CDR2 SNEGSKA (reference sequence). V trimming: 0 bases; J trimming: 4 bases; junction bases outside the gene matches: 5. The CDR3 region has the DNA TGCAGTGCTAGAGATGAGCGGGGGGGTGCCACCGGGGAGCTGTTTTTT. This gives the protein CSARDERGGATGELFF.

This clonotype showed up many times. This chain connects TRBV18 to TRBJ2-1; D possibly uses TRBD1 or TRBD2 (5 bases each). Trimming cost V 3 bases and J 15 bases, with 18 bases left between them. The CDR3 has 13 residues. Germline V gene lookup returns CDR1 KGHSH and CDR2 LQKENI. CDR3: CASSPSGDLGVFF. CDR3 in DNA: TGTGCCAGCTCACCGTCCGGGGACCTAGGCGTGTTCTTC.

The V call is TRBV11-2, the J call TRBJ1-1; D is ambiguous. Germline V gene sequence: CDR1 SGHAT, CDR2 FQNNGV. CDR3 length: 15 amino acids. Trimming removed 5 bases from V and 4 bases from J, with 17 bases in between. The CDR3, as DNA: TGTGCCAGCAGCCGTGGTTTGACTCCCGGCACTGAAGCTTTCTTT. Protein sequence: CASSRGLTPGTEAFF.

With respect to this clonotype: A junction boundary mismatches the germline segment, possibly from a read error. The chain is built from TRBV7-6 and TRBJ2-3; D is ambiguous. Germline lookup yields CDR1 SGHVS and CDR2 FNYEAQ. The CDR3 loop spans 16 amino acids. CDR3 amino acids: CASSPMWAYVVDTQNF. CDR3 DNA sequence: TGTGCCAGCAGCCCCATGTGGGCGTACGTAGTAGATACGCAGAATTTT.